This record covers a single T cell receptor (beta chain). As originally analysed: Reference gene primer amplification yielded estimated nucleated cell counts. TCRdb keeps only in-frame clones here, not all; method: immunoSEQ multiplex PCR. Clone size and the V and J calls come from that table; the DNA yielded D and trimming. The sample consists of about 44,000 clones, about 89% of them appearing once. This specimen comes from a study of blood T cell repertoires in COVID-19. The overall study: Some COVID-19 samples were acute and others convalescent; all came from the United States, Italy and Spain. Sample material is recorded as cDNA or gDNA derived from T cells, B-cell-depleted T cells, or PBMCs.

The CDR3 is made up of 14 amino acids. The V end lost 4 bases, the J end lost 1 base, and 10 bases lay between the germline ends. The germline V gene encodes CDR1 MGHRA and CDR2 YSYEKL. The chain employs TRBV4-1 and TRBJ2-5, with D uncertain. The source material was peripheral blood. This clonotype originated in an older man with active COVID-19. The DNA of the CDR3 is TGCGCCAGCAGCCTCCATTCGGTCCAAGAGACCCAGTACTTC. As protein: CASSLHSVQETQYF.